The 7 T cell receptor beta chains below come from one sample, sequenced in a study of blood T cell repertoires in COVID-19. The method was immunoSEQ multiplex PCR; TCRdb's version includes in-frame clones alone and lacks a portion of them. The table shows some 150,000 clones, with under 85% occurring only once. Sequencing input: peripheral blood. These receptors were obtained from a woman of 80 years or more in a cohort sampled during active or convalescent COVID-19.

The rearrangement links TRBV6-1 to TRBJ2-5; 8 positions match TRBD2. Germline-derived CDR1 and CDR2 are MNHNS and SASEGT. The CDR3 length is 17 residues. V dropped 7 bases and J dropped 5; count of bases not matched to a gene: 18. The CDR3 loop is CASNEATTGGAGETQYF. DNA for the CDR3: TGTGCCAGCAACGAAGCGACCACCGGGGGGGCAGGGGAGACCCAGTACTTC.

The rearrangement uses TRBV7-9 and TRBJ1-1, with D perhaps matching TRBD1 (5 bases). V lost 3 bases and J lost 1, with 9 bases in between. This CDR3 is 14 amino acids long. Germline assignment: CDR1 SEHNR and CDR2 FQNEAQ (reference sequence). The CDR3 nucleotides are TGTGCCAGCAGCTTTAGGCAGGGGAACACTGAAGCTTTCTTT. Its protein product is CASSFRQGNTEAFF.

V usage is TRBV25-1 and J usage is TRBJ1-4; 11 bases line up with TRBD1. CDR3 length: 14 residues. J was trimmed by 5 bases and V by 6 bases; bases with no gene match: 2. Germline V gene sequence: CDR1 MGHDK, CDR2 SYGVNS. The CDR3 region has the DNA TGTGCCAGCAGAGGGGACAGGGGGAATGAAAAACTGTTTTTT. It translates to CASRGDRGNEKLFF.

This clone was counted a few times. The chain uses TRBV5-1 and TRBJ1-1; 7 nucleotides agree with TRBD1. The germline V gene encodes CDR1 SGHRS and CDR2 YFSETQ. V lost 2 bases to trimming and J lost 0 bases; unmatched junction nucleotides: 1. The CDR3 runs to 14 residues. The CDR3 sequence is CASSLGTVNTEAFF. CDR3 bases: TGCGCCAGCAGCTTAGGGACAGTGAACACTGAAGCTTTCTTT.

The chain is built from TRBV7-9 and TRBJ1-3; 7 bases agree with TRBD1. Trimming cost V 5 bases and J 0 bases; bases outside gene matches: 13. Looked up from germline, CDR1 is SEHNR and CDR2 is FQNEAQ (reference sequence). This CDR3 spans 18 amino acids. Here the CDR3 reads CASSRRRQGSSSGNTIYF. The CDR3 DNA reads TGTGCCAGCAGCCGCCGACGACAGGGATCAAGCTCTGGAAACACCATATATTTT.

CDR3 coding DNA: TGTGCCAGCAGCCACACCACAGATACGCAGTATTTT. Its translation: CASSHTTDTQYF. The rearrangement links TRBV5-5 to TRBJ2-3, with D unclear. Germline values: CDR1 SGHKS, CDR2 YYEKEE (reference sequence). The length of the CDR3 is 12 residues. Trimming took off 4 bases at V and 2 bases at J, with 5 bases between the two ends.

The chain couples TRBV19 to TRBJ1-4; weak D call: TRBD1 (5 bases). Trimming cost V 1 base and J 7 bases, with 13 bases left between them. The CDR3 runs to 15 residues. Germline lookup yields CDR1 LNHDA and CDR2 SQIVND (reference sequence). CDR3 DNA sequence: TGTGCCAGTAGTATAGGCAGGGTTCGAGGTGAAAAACTGTTTTTT. Protein sequence: CASSIGRVRGEKLFF. The entire variable domain, with the rest obtained from reference TRBV19 and TRBJ1-4, is as follows: DGGITQSPKYLFRKEGQNVTLSCEQNLNHDAMYWYRQDPGQGLRLIYYSQIVNDFQKGDIAEGYSVSREKKESFPLTVTSAQKNPTAFYLCASSIGRVRGEKLFFGSGTQLSVL.